This TCR beta chain was captured in a study of shared clonotypes between healthy human individuals. As for the study in general: Serving as donors were two women and a few men, whose ages spanned 18 to 49. There were three CD4 naive, three CD4 memory, two CD8 naive and one CD8 memory plates per donor.

V lost 9 bases and J 2 bases, leaving 14 bases between the germline ends. The CDR3 is made up of 14 amino acids. Germline CDR1 is MNHNS and CDR2 is SASEGT. Deep-level settings were used for running the assay. The assay was immunoSEQ multiplex PCR, and TCRdb's table has in-frame clones only and misses some. Among roughly 2 million clones listed, approximately 94% were seen once. Input material: naive CD4+ T cells sorted from blood. Noted subset: CD45RA+ positively selected. This chain uses TRBV6-1 with TRBJ1-3; D gene unclear. The clonotype originates from a young man in good health. The CDR3 protein is CASGRTSPGNTIYF. CDR3 DNA: TGTGCCAGTGGGAGAACCAGTCCTGGAAACACCATATATTTT.